The rows below give T cell receptor beta chains drawn from one sample of a study of T cells in Graves' hyperthyroidism and ophthalmopathy. TCRdb re-derived calls from the multiplex PCR reads in MiXCR, one entry per CDR3 protein. Of hundreds of thousands of distinct CDR3 sequences listed, about 20% were seen once; the top ten hold roughly 60%. The sequenced sample was blood. Receptors originate from a man under 40 with Graves' ophthalmopathy. Both conserved end residues are part of each CDR3. D genes are given only for firm matches. The size field is filled for only some rows; it gives once, few, many or a size class.

d_gene	abundance	v_gene	j_gene	CDR3aa	CDR3nt
-	many	TRBV20-1	TRBJ2-7	CSAHTGRLDYEQYF	TGCAGTGCTCATACCGGGAGACTAGACTACGAGCAGTACTTC
-	-	TRBV3-1	TRBJ2-2	CASSQETRTGELFF	TGTGCCAGCAGCCAAGAAACTAGAACCGGGGAGCTGTTTTTT
TRBD1	-	TRBV6-5	TRBJ1-1	CASSYLGQGGRTEAFF	TGTGCCAGCAGTTACCTGGGACAGGGCGGTAGGACTGAAGCTTTCTTT
-	few	TRBV11-3	TRBJ2-7	CASSLAGAVSSYEQYF	TGTGCCAGCAGCTTAGCGGGGGCAGTCAGCTCCTACGAGCAGTACTTC
-	many	TRBV3-1	TRBJ1-3	CASSQGAHSGNTIYF	TGTGCCAGCAGCCAGGGCGCTCACTCTGGAAACACCATATATTTT
-	-	TRBV5-1	TRBJ1-4	CASRTQTNEKLFF	TGCGCCAGCAGGACACAGACTAATGAAAAACTGTTTTTT
TRBD1	few	TRBV5-1	TRBJ2-1	CASSPITGTGDNEQFF	TGCGCCAGCAGCCCTATTACCGGGACAGGGGATAATGAGCAGTTCTTC
-	many	TRBV11-3	TRBJ2-7	CASSLHRAAYEQYF	TGTGCCAGCAGCCTACACAGGGCGGCCTACGAGCAGTACTTC
-	few	TRBV28	TRBJ1-4	CASTRTLEKLFF	TGTGCCAGCACCCGGACACTTGAAAAACTGTTTTTT
-	-	TRBV7-9	TRBJ2-5	CASSSGQRSSETQYF	TGTGCCAGCAGCTCCGGACAGCGGAGTTCAGAGACCCAGTACTTC
TRBD2	-	TRBV5-1	TRBJ2-3	CASSTTKREGRDTRYF	TGCGCCAGCAGCACCACGAAGCGGGAGGGACGAGATACGCGGTATTTT
TRBD2	many	TRBV28	TRBJ2-3	CASSFLAGTDTQYF	TGTGCCAGCAGTTTTCTAGCGGGCACAGATACGCAGTATTTT
-	few	TRBV12-3/TRBV12-4	TRBJ2-6	CASSLPTYGSGANVLTF	TGTGCCAGCAGTTTACCGACTTACGGCTCTGGGGCCAACGTCCTGACTTTC
-	few	TRBV9	TRBJ2-1	CASSVTSSVEVNEQFF	TGTGCCAGCAGCGTAACCAGCAGTGTTGAGGTCAATGAGCAGTTCTTC
TRBD2	few	TRBV28	TRBJ2-5	CASSLLAGEKKTQYF	TGTGCCAGCAGTTTACTGGCGGGAGAAAAAAAGACCCAGTACTTC
-	few	TRBV6-1	TRBJ2-2	CASRTDTGELFF	TGTGCCAGCAGAACAGACACCGGGGAGCTGTTTTTT
-	-	TRBV7-3	TRBJ2-2	CASSLSRTGELFF	TGTGCCAGCAGCTTAAGTCGGACCGGGGAGCTGTTTTTT
-	many	TRBV28	TRBJ2-7	CASSLGRGEQYF	TGTGCCAGCAGCCTAGGTAGAGGCGAGCAGTACTTC
-	many	TRBV20-1	TRBJ2-1	CSARDDGGWSYNEQFF	TGCAGTGCTAGAGATGACGGGGGCTGGTCCTACAATGAGCAGTTCTTC
-	many	TRBV7-8	TRBJ2-6	CASSSINSGANVLTF	TGTGCCAGCAGCTCAATCAACTCTGGGGCCAACGTCCTGACTTTC
-	-	TRBV28	TRBJ2-3	CASSPPLDTQYF	TGTGCCAGCAGTCCCCCGTTGGATACGCAGTATTTT
TRBD2	-	TRBV28	TRBJ2-5	CASSELGRGLILETQYF	TGTGCCAGCAGTGAACTGGGGAGGGGACTGATCCTAGAGACCCAGTACTTC
-	few	TRBV6-5	TRBJ1-5	CASSYLSPQSGSNQPQHF	TGTGCCAGCAGTTACTTGTCACCTCAATCGGGCAGCAATCAGCCCCAGCATTTT
-	few	TRBV7-3	TRBJ2-3	CASSSGAIPDTQYF	TGTGCCAGCAGCTCCGGGGCTATTCCAGATACGCAGTATTTT
TRBD2	-	TRBV20-1	TRBJ2-3	CSVPGLAGVDTQYF	TGCAGTGTCCCGGGACTAGCGGGAGTAGATACGCAGTATTTT
-	few	TRBV19	TRBJ2-2	CASTLMLGADTGELFF	TGTGCCAGCACCCTAATGCTGGGGGCAGACACCGGGGAGCTGTTTTTT
-	many	TRBV18	TRBJ1-4	CASSPEREKLFF	TGTGCCAGCTCACCAGAAAGGGAAAAACTGTTTTTT
TRBD2	many	TRBV28	TRBJ2-7	CASSLSSGSSKQYF	TGTGCCAGCAGTTTGTCTAGCGGGAGCTCGAAGCAGTACTTC
-	many	TRBV30	TRBJ1-2	CACQLRGYTF	TGTGCCTGCCAACTTCGAGGCTACACCTTC
-	few	TRBV15	TRBJ2-5	CATTRDTLQETQYF	TGTGCTACGACCCGGGACACTCTACAAGAGACCCAGTACTTC
-	few	TRBV14	TRBJ2-2	CASSLARNTNTGELFF	TGTGCCAGCAGCCTAGCTCGGAACACGAACACCGGGGAGCTGTTTTTT
TRBD1	few	TRBV5-1	TRBJ2-2	CASSSGTGRTGELFF	TGCGCCAGCAGCTCCGGGACAGGGCGCACCGGGGAGCTGTTTTTT
-	few	TRBV19	TRBJ1-1	CASREQGLTPSATFF	TGTGCCTCAAGGGAACAGGGATTGACACCCTCTGCGACTTTCTTT
TRBD2	-	TRBV29-1	TRBJ2-4	CSVLAGIQYF	TGCAGCGTCTTAGCGGGTATTCAGTACTTC
TRBD1	many	TRBV18	TRBJ1-1	CASSPRTGEDEAFF	TGTGCCAGCTCACCGCGGACAGGGGAGGATGAAGCTTTCTTT
-	-	TRBV5-1	TRBJ2-5	CASSKTGTPQETQYF	TGCGCCAGCAGCAAAACAGGGACACCCCAAGAGACCCAGTACTTC
TRBD1	-	TRBV27	TRBJ1-2	CASSPSGGSYTF	TGTGCCAGCAGTCCATCAGGGGGCAGCTACACCTTC
TRBD1	-	TRBV19	TRBJ1-4	CASSTRQGVNEKLFF	TGTGCCAGTAGTACCAGACAGGGTGTTAATGAAAAACTGTTTTTT
TRBD1	-	TRBV2	TRBJ1-2	CASHGGGTGQGYTF	TGTGCCAGCCACGGGGGGGGGACAGGGCAAGGCTACACCTTC
-	many	TRBV12-3/TRBV12-4	TRBJ1-1	CASSPLRGRNTEAFF	TGTGCCAGCAGTCCCCTGAGGGGCCGGAACACTGAAGCTTTCTTT
-	-	TRBV7-9	TRBJ1-4	CASSSPGAGEENLFF	TGTGCCAGCAGCTCCCCGGGGGCTGGGGAGGAAAATCTGTTTTTT